This T cell receptor (beta chain) was identified in a study of T cell repertoires in aging, cancer and after chemotherapy. The wider study: Millions of TCR reads were in the whole dataset.

The template was genomic DNA from peripheral blood, not RNA. A mixed TRB-A/B primer pool amplified rearranged TRB by multiplex touch-down PCR. TCRdb re-called the multiplex PCR reads through MiXCR, storing one row per CDR3 protein. The sample shows 2,500 or so distinct CDR3 sequences, approximately 20% of them seen only once. Germline CDR1 KGHSH, CDR2 LQKENI. The CDR3 length is 14 residues. V dropped 2 bases and J dropped 4 bases, with 11 bases sitting between them. This clonotype is termed medium-sized (0.01 to 0.1%). The antigen is undetermined. Points from the study as a whole: Lymphoid organ infiltration in hematological cancer patients may impair thymic emigration or peripheral T cell expansion. Median generation probability rose over the chemotherapy interval in each cancer cohort, suggesting rebound thymic output.

V usage is TRBV18 and J usage is TRBJ1-2, with D hard to call. This receptor was taken from a human donor with a blood cancer. The sequenced sample was blood. The chain's CDR3 is CASSPGFEGYGYTF. DNA for the CDR3: TGTGCCAGCTCACCAGGGTTTGAAGGCTATGGCTACACCTTC.